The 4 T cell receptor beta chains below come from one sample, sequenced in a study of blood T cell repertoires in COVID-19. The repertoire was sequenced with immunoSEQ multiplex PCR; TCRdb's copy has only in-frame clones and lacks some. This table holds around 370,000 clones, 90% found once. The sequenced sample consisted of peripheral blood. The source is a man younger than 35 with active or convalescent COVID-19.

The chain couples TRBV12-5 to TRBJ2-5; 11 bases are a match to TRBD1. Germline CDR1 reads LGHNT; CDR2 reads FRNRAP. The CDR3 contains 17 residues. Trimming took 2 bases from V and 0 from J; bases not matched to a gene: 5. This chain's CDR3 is CASGLKGQGENQETQYF. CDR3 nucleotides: TGTGCTAGTGGTTTGAAGGGACAGGGGGAGAACCAAGAGACCCAGTACTTC.

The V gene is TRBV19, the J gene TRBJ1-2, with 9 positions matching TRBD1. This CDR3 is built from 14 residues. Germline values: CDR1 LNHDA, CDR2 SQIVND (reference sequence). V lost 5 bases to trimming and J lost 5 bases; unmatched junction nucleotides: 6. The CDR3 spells CASSPDRGRYGYTF. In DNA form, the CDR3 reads TGTGCCAGTAGTCCGGACAGGGGTCGGTATGGCTACACCTTC.

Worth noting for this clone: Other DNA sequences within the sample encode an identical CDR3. DNA of the CDR3: TGTGCCAGTACAACGGGAGGGAATCAGCCCCAGCATTTT. This translates into CASTTGGNQPQHF. The chain carries TRBV19 and TRBJ1-5; D is ambiguous. The V and J ends lost 7 bases and 4 bases respectively, with 11 bases between them. The CDR3 is 13 amino acids. Germline values: CDR1 LNHDA, CDR2 SQIVND (reference sequence).

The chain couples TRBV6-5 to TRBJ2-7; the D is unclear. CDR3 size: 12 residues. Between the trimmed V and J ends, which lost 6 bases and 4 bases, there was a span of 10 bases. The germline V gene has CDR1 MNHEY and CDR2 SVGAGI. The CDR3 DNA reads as TGTGCCAGCAGCTCCCATACATACGAGCAGTACTTC. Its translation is CASSSHTYEQYF.